Below are 29 T cell receptor beta chains sequenced from a single sample in a study of post-analysis software for immune sequencing data. Whole-study results and caveats: Relative to controls, patients had several TRBV segments at higher frequency, with TRBV5-6, TRBV5-1 and TRBV20-1 among these.

Unique molecular identifiers were present in the TCR beta cDNA libraries. MiXCR was run by TCRdb on the PCR reads, yielding one entry per CDR3 protein. The profile shows roughly 800,000 distinct CDR3 sequences, roughly 27% of them singletons. These receptors' antigens are unknown. Specimen: blood. These receptors were taken from a girl aged 10 to 17 with multiple sclerosis.

The rearrangement uses TRBV18 and TRBJ1-1, with 7 bases lining up with TRBD1. Per germline, CDR1 KGHSH and CDR2 LQKENI. This CDR3 is 14 amino acids long. V shed 1 base, J shed 4 bases, and the junction held 3 bases outside the gene matches. CDR3 sequence reads: CASSPLGTATEAFF. The CDR3, as DNA: TGTGCCAGCTCACCACTCGGGACAGCCACTGAAGCTTTCTTT.

This clonotype was observed a handful of times. This chain connects TRBV29-1 to TRBJ2-1; 7 nucleotides agree with TRBD1. Germline V gives CDR1 SQVTM, CDR2 ANQGSEA. This CDR3 comprises 17 residues. Germline trimming cut 6 bases from V and 9 bases from J; bases unmatched to any gene: 23. CDR3 sequence (DNA): TGCAGCGTCCCTAACACTGCGCCGGGACAGATCCTAGGTGAGCAGTTCTTC. The encoded protein is CSVPNTAPGQILGEQFF.

The V gene is TRBV7-2, the J gene TRBJ2-3, with TRBD2 matching 11 bases. The ends lost 3 bases at V and 0 bases at J; junction bases unmatched: 5. This CDR3 is built from 17 residues. Germline V gene sequence: CDR1 SGHTA, CDR2 FQGNSA. The CDR3 DNA reads TGTGCCAGCAGCTTTAGAGCTAGCGGGGGGAGCACAGATACGCAGTATTTT. Residues: CASSFRASGGSTDTQYF.

This clonotype was seen more than once but under ten times. The V gene is TRBV14, the J gene TRBJ1-2; D is unclear. Germline V gives CDR1 SGHDN, CDR2 FVKESK. Trimming pared 1 base from V and 6 bases from J, leaving 15 bases between. This CDR3 spans 15 amino acids. The CDR3 DNA reads as TGTGCCAGCAGCCAAGTGCGTAGGCCTAAAAATGGCTACACCTTC. Encoded protein: CASSQVRRPKNGYTF.

This chain joins TRBV28 and TRBJ2-1; 9 bases align to TRBD2. Germline V gene sequence: CDR1 MDHEN, CDR2 SYDVKM. J was trimmed by 12 bases and V by 6 bases; bases with no gene match: 9. The CDR3 spans 13 residues. The CDR3 sequence: CASRIYSGSGQFF. CDR3 bases: TGTGCCAGCAGGATCTATAGCGGGAGTGGGCAGTTCTTC.

The V gene is TRBV19, the J gene TRBJ2-1; perhaps TRBD1 as D (6 bases). CDR3 length: 13 residues. The V end lost 3 bases, the J end lost 6 bases, and 9 bases lay between the germline ends. Germline assignment: CDR1 LNHDA and CDR2 SQIVND (reference sequence). CDR3 bases: TGTGCCAGTAGTATTGGACAGAGCAATGAGCAGTTCTTC. Its translation: CASSIGQSNEQFF.

This clonotype was found a few times. V gene TRBV7-9 combines with J gene TRBJ2-5; weak D call: TRBD1 (5 bases). The CDR3 is 11 residues long. The ends were cut back, 6 bases at V and 10 bases at J, with 12 bases in the middle. Germline V gene data show CDR1 as SEHNR and CDR2 as FQNEAQ (reference sequence). The CDR3 protein is CASSQGENQYF. The CDR3 DNA sequence: TGTGCCAGCAGTCAAGGGGAAAACCAGTACTTC.

This clonotype was seen a few times. The chain has TRBV27 and TRBJ2-3; TRBD1 matches at 7 bases. From germline, CDR1 is MNHEY and CDR2 SMNVEV (reference sequence). The V gene end was trimmed by 8 bases and the J gene end by 2 bases; junction bases not matched to a gene: 4. The CDR3 has 13 amino acids. This CDR3 is CASRQGNTDTQYF. The CDR3 DNA follows: TGTGCCAGCCGACAGGGCAACACAGATACGCAGTATTTT.

This sequence joins TRBV29-1 and TRBJ2-1; D is perhaps TRBD1 or TRBD2 (5 bases each). Trimming removed 4 bases from V and 9 bases from J, with 22 bases in between. CDR3 length equals 15 residues. The germline CDR1 and CDR2 sequences are SQVTM and ANQGSEA. The CDR3 nucleotides read TGCAGCGTTGTCAAAGTGGCCGGGGCCAGGGTTGAGCAGTTCTTC. This sequence encodes CSVVKVAGARVEQFF.

The genes are TRBV7-2 and TRBJ1-5; D is possibly TRBD1 (5 bases). Germline V gives CDR1 SGHTA, CDR2 FQGNSA. Trimming took 1 base from V and 1 from J, leaving 20 bases between them. The CDR3 length is 19 residues. In DNA form, the CDR3 reads TGTGCCAGCAGCTTAGGGGGCACCGTCGACTACCCCAGCAATCAGCCCCAGCATTTT. Its protein is CASSLGGTVDYPSNQPQHF.

The chain couples TRBV6-4 to TRBJ2-7; D remains unclear. The CDR3 covers 15 residues. Trimming pared 7 bases from V and 3 bases from J, leaving 19 bases between. The V gene's germline CDR1 is MRHNA and CDR2 SNTAGT. The DNA for the CDR3 is TGTGCCAGCACCAACGAGAAATCCATACACTACGAGCAGTACTTC. It translates to CASTNEKSIHYEQYF.

This chain connects TRBV5-6 to TRBJ2-1; 13 nucleotides line up with TRBD2. The ends lost 5 bases at V and 1 base at J; junction bases unmatched: 3. Germline loops: CDR1 SGHDT, CDR2 YYEEEE. The CDR3 spans 16 residues. CDR3: CASRGLAGSSYNEQFF. The CDR3 DNA sequence: TGTGCCAGCAGGGGACTAGCGGGATCGTCCTACAATGAGCAGTTCTTC.

This clonotype has a handful of counts. The rearrangement uses TRBV10-3 and TRBJ2-3; 13 bases align to TRBD2. Germline V gives CDR1 ENHRY, CDR2 SYGVKD. V lost 5 bases to trimming and J lost 0 bases; unmatched junction nucleotides: 14. This CDR3 has 20 residues. CDR3 in DNA: TGTGCCATCAGTTCACGACTGGGACTAGCGGGGCTGACTAGCACAGATACGCAGTATTTT. Protein product: CAISSRLGLAGLTSTDTQYF.

This clonotype was found a few times. The chain combines TRBV5-1 with TRBJ2-5; 9 nucleotides line up with TRBD2. Germline CDR1 is SGHRS and CDR2 is YFSETQ. The CDR3 consists of 15 residues. Germline trimming cut 3 bases from V and 2 bases from J; bases unmatched to any gene: 5. The DNA of the CDR3 is TGCGCCAGCAGCTGGAGTAGCGGGGGTCAAGAGACCCAGTACTTC. It yields the protein CASSWSSGGQETQYF.

The chain joins TRBV28 to TRBJ2-1, with 13 bases identical to TRBD2. V lost 6 bases, J lost 7 bases, and 6 bases stayed unmatched. The CDR3 contains 15 residues. Germline CDR1 and CDR2: MDHEN and SYDVKM. CDR3 in amino acids: CASRDGTSGINEQFF. In DNA form, the CDR3 reads TGTGCCAGCAGAGACGGGACTAGCGGGATTAATGAGCAGTTCTTC.

Only one count was recorded for this clonotype. The gene calls are TRBV9 and TRBJ2-1; 11 bases are a match to TRBD2. V gave up 3 bases and J gave up 7 bases; unmatched junction bases: 9. The CDR3 sequence is 16 residues long. CDR1 and CDR2 (germline): SGDLS, YYNGEE. CDR3 sequence (DNA): TGTGCCAGCAGCGCCTGGGCTAGCGGGGGGAGAAATGAGCAGTTCTTC. Protein sequence: CASSAWASGGRNEQFF.

This chain joins TRBV20-1 and TRBJ2-1; D gene unclear. The CDR3 has 13 residues. V was cut by 6 bases and J by 4 bases, with 13 bases left in between. Germline V CDR1 and CDR2: DFQATT, SNEGSKA (reference sequence). CDR3 nucleotide sequence: TGCAGTGCCGTAATGTCCGGGTACAATGAGCAGTTCTTC. Residues: CSAVMSGYNEQFF.

Only one count was recorded for this clonotype. The chain carries TRBV19 and TRBJ1-6; TRBD1 matches 7 bases. V lost 8 bases, J lost 8 bases, and 6 bases stayed unmatched. The CDR3 loop spans 13 amino acids. CDR1 is LNHDA and CDR2 is SQIVND in the germline V gene (reference sequence). CDR3 bases: TGTGCCAGTGGGGGACAGCAGTATTCACCCCTCCACTTT. Amino acids: CASGGQQYSPLHF. The whole variable domain, filled in from reference TRBV19 and TRBJ1-6, reads DGGITQSPKYLFRKEGQNVTLSCEQNLNHDAMYWYRQDPGQGLRLIYYSQIVNDFQKGDIAEGYSVSREKKESFPLTVTSAQKNPTAFYLCASGGQQYSPLHFGNGTRLTVT.

The chain links TRBV7-2 to TRBJ2-7; tentatively, D is TRBD2 (5 bases). V gave up 4 bases and J gave up 0 bases, with 16 bases separating them. The CDR3 is 16 amino acids. Germline V lookup: CDR1 SGHTA, CDR2 FQGNSA. The CDR3 protein is CASSSLPSPSSYEQYF. The DNA of the CDR3 is TGTGCCAGCAGCTCCCTTCCTAGCCCCAGCTCCTACGAGCAGTACTTC.

This chain links TRBV7-8 with TRBJ1-5; D not resolved. The CDR3 runs 15 residues. Germline CDR1 reads SGHVS; CDR2 reads FQNEAQ. V was pared by 5 bases and J by 0 bases, with 11 bases between. Here the CDR3 reads CASSHAENSNQPQHF. CDR3 sequence (DNA): TGTGCCAGCAGCCACGCGGAGAATAGCAATCAGCCCCAGCATTTT.

To note about this clonotype: A much larger clonotype is one base distant, so this may be a read error. CDR3 coding DNA: TGCAGTGCTAGAGACTTGTCGTTGGCTGATGAGCAGTACTTC. As protein: CSARDLSLADEQYF. This chain connects TRBV20-1 to TRBJ2-1, with D uncertain. The J call could be wrong; TRBJ2-7 is a better fit for the DNA end. Germline-derived CDR1 and CDR2 are DFQATT and SNEGSKA (reference sequence). This CDR3 region has 14 residues.

The rearrangement uses TRBV12-3 or TRBV12-4 and TRBJ2-2, with D perhaps matching TRBD1 (6 bases). V was shortened by 5 bases and J by 2 bases, with 12 bases between the two germline ends. This CDR3 region has 15 residues. CDR3 nucleotide sequence: TGTGCCAGCAGTAGACAGGATCCCAACACCGGGGAGCTGTTTTTT. Its translation is CASSRQDPNTGELFF.

The V and J genes are TRBV25-1 and TRBJ2-7; the D call may be TRBD1 or TRBD2 (7 bases each). Per the germline V gene, CDR1 is MGHDK and CDR2 is SYGVNS. With 3 bases removed from V and 7 bases from J, the gap between germline ends came to 22 bases. CDR3 length: 16 amino acids. The CDR3 DNA is TGTGCCAGCAGTGATATGATACAGGGGAGGGTAAATGAGCAGTACTTC. The encoded protein is CASSDMIQGRVNEQYF.

This clonotype was picked up a small number of times. The V call is TRBV7-2, the J call TRBJ2-3; 7 bases are a match to TRBD1. Germline lookup yields CDR1 SGHTA and CDR2 FQGNSA. The CDR3 runs 11 residues. The V and J ends lost 5 bases and 11 bases, in that order; junction bases with no gene match: 4. CDR3: CASSIRDRQYF. In nucleotides, the CDR3 is TGTGCCAGCAGCATCCGGGACAGGCAGTATTTT.

This clonotype was seen a handful of times. The V and J genes are TRBV5-1 and TRBJ1-1; 10 nucleotides match TRBD1. There are 13 residues in the CDR3. After removal of 4 bases from V and 8 bases from J, the junction contained 5 bases not matched to a gene. Germline CDR1 and CDR2: SGHRS and YFSETQ. The CDR3 protein is CASSQGTGEEAFF. The CDR3 DNA is TGCGCCAGCAGCCAAGGGACAGGGGAAGAAGCTTTCTTT.

The chain combines TRBV7-2 with TRBJ1-1, with D possibly being TRBD1 (5 bases). Trimming left V 3 bases short and J 4 bases short, with 15 bases between. The CDR3 consists of 15 residues. CDR1 and CDR2 from the germline V gene are SGHTA and FQGNSA. The CDR3 coding sequence is TGTGCCAGCAGCTTGATACCCAGGGAGTTCACTGAAGCTTTCTTT. As protein: CASSLIPREFTEAFF. Filled out from reference TRBV7-2 and TRBJ1-1, the complete variable domain reads GAGVSQSPSNKVTEKGKDVELRCDPISGHTALYWYRQSLGQGLEFLIYFQGNSAPDKSGLPSDRFSAERTGGSVSTLTIQRTQQEDSAVYLCASSLIPREFTEAFFGQGTRLTVV.

The gene calls are TRBV6-1 and TRBJ2-5; D might be TRBD1 (6 bases). Trimming removed 7 bases at V and 11 bases at J, with 20 bases between. In germline, CDR1 is MNHNS, CDR2 SASEGT. The CDR3 runs 13 residues. The CDR3 here is CASTGRDMVVQYF. The DNA of the CDR3 is TGTGCCAGCACAGGTAGGGACATGGTTGTGCAGTACTTC.

There are a few counts of this clonotype. This rearrangement joins TRBV6-1 to TRBJ1-2, with D unresolved. The CDR3 extends over 14 amino acids. Between the trimmed V and J ends, which lost 1 base and 4 bases, there was a span of 10 bases. Per germline, CDR1 MNHNS and CDR2 SASEGT. In nucleotides, the CDR3 is TGTGCCAGCAGTGAAGAATGGTCGGGCTATGGCTACACCTTC. Encoded protein: CASSEEWSGYGYTF.

This clonotype came up a few times. This chain connects TRBV15 to TRBJ2-1; D is possibly TRBD1 or TRBD2 (6 bases each). Germline V gene sequence: CDR1 LNHNV, CDR2 YYDKDF (reference sequence). The V and J ends lost 4 bases and 7 bases respectively, with 11 bases between them. The CDR3 runs 13 residues. The CDR3 spells CATSKGGGNEQFF. The DNA for the CDR3 is TGTGCCACCAGCAAGGGGGGTGGGAATGAGCAGTTCTTC.